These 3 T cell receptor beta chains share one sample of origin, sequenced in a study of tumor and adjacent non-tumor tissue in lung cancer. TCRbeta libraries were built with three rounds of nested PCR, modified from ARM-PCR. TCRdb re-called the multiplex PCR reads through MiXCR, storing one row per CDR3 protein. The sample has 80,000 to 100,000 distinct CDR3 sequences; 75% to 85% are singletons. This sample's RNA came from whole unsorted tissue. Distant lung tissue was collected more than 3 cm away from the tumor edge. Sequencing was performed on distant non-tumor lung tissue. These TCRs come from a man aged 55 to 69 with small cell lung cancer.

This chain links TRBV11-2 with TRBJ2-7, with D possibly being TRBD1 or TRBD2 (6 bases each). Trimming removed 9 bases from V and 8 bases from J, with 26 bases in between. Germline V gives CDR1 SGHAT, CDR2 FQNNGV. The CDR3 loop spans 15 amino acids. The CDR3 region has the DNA TGTGCCAGTAGCCCCCCAGTTTGGGGGGCAGACAAGCAGTACGTC. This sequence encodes CASSPPVWGADKQYV.

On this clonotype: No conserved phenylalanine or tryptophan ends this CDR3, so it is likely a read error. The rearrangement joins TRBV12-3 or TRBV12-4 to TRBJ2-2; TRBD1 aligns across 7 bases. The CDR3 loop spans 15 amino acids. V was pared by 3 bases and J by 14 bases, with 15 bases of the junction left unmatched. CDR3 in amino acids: CASSFSGTDTGNLFV. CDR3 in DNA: TGTGCCAGCAGTTTCTCTGGGACAGACACCGGGAATCTGTTTGTT.

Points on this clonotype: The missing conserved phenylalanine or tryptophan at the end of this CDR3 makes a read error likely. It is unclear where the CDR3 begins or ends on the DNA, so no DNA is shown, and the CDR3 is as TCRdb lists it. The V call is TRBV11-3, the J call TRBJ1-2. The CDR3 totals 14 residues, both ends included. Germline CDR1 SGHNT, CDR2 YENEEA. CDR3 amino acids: CASNLGGINYGYSS.